Below, 25 T cell receptor beta chains from the same sample are listed, as sequenced in a study of shared clonotypes between healthy human individuals. Clones were read by immunoSEQ multiplex PCR, and TCRdb kept only the in-frame ones, dropping some. The sample lists about 2.4 million clones; over 85% were seen once. The sequenced material came from naive CD4+ T cells from PBMCs. Subset noted: CD45RA+ positively selected. The receptors stem from a man in his late teens or twenties in good health. Some clones in this sample may be carry-over from other donors' samples.

The chain links TRBV5-1 to TRBJ1-4; D is ambiguous. The ends were cut back, 5 bases at V and 7 bases at J, with 18 bases in the middle. Germline V lookup: CDR1 SGHRS, CDR2 YFSETQ. The CDR3 totals 15 residues. CDR3 loop: CASSMSDTLTEKLFF. In nucleotides, the CDR3 is TGCGCCAGCAGTATGAGCGACACCCTTACTGAAAAACTGTTTTTT.

The chain employs TRBV7-2 and TRBJ2-7; D might be TRBD1 (6 bases). Trimming removed 3 bases from V and 5 bases from J, with 8 bases in between. In germline, CDR1 is SGHTA, CDR2 FQGNSA. The CDR3 sequence is 12 residues long. The CDR3 sequence: CASSLQGNEQYF. In DNA form, the CDR3 reads TGTGCCAGCAGCTTGCAGGGGAACGAGCAGTACTTC.

V and J are TRBV5-6 and TRBJ2-1; the D gene is possibly TRBD1 (5 bases). Trimming removed 2 bases at V and 1 base at J, with 10 bases between. The CDR3 is 15 residues long. Germline values: CDR1 SGHDT, CDR2 YYEEEE. CDR3 sequence: CASSFWGSSYNEQFF. In DNA form, the CDR3 reads TGTGCCAGCAGCTTCTGGGGCAGTTCCTACAATGAGCAGTTCTTC.

In its sample, this clone was seen once. This sequence joins TRBV7-9 and TRBJ2-7; 10 bases map to TRBD2. The CDR3 loop spans 14 amino acids. Germline CDR1 reads SEHNR; CDR2 reads FQNEAQ (reference sequence). V lost 2 bases, J lost 5 bases, and 3 bases stayed unmatched. The CDR3 DNA reads TGTGCCAGCAGCTTATCTAGCGGGAGCGACGAGCAGTACTTC. This translates into CASSLSSGSDEQYF.

The V call is TRBV27, the J call TRBJ2-2, with D tentatively TRBD2 (5 bases). This CDR3 comprises 14 residues. V was pared by 2 bases and J by 3 bases, with 7 bases between. CDR1 is MNHEY and CDR2 is SMNVEV in the germline V gene (reference sequence). CDR3 region: CASSLNSDTGELFF. The CDR3 DNA reads TGTGCCAGCAGTTTAAATAGCGACACCGGGGAGCTGTTTTTT.

This rearrangement joins TRBV5-4 to TRBJ2-3; TRBD1 agrees at 7 bases. CDR1 is SGHNT and CDR2 is YYREEE in the germline V gene (reference sequence). The CDR3 is made up of 14 amino acids. J was trimmed by 3 bases and V by 4 bases; bases with no gene match: 5. CDR3 sequence: CASSRQGGTDTQYF. The DNA for the CDR3 is TGTGCCAGCAGCAGACAGGGTGGAACAGATACGCAGTATTTT.

The chain links TRBV21-1 to TRBJ2-3; no check of the table's D call, TRBD2, against the DNA was made. TRBV21-1 is a pseudogene locus. The CDR3 runs 13 residues. In DNA form, the CDR3 reads TGTGCCACCTACGCCGCCAGCACAGATACGCAGTATTTT. This translates into CATYAASTDTQYF.

Details on this clone: This sequence may be a read error, since a much larger clone differs from it by one base. Other DNA variants within this sample encode the same CDR3. The chain recombines TRBV7-3 with TRBJ2-5; D is ambiguous. Germline assignment: CDR1 SGHTA and CDR2 FQGTGA. The V end lost 4 bases, the J end lost 2 bases, and 2 bases lay between the germline ends. CDR3 length: 11 amino acids. CDR3 loop: CASSSQETQYF. CDR3 in DNA: TGTGCCAGCAGCTCGCAAGAGACCCAGTACTTC.

As DNA, the CDR3 is TGTGCCAGCAGTGAATTACGAACGGGACAGGGGTATCAGCCCCAGCATTTT. It yields the protein CASSELRTGQGYQPQHF. The genes are TRBV6-1 and TRBJ1-5; the match to TRBD1 covers 10 bases. The J segment lost 5 bases and the V segment lost 2 bases, leaving 9 bases of the junction unmatched. This CDR3 has 17 amino acids. Germline CDR1 reads MNHNS; CDR2 reads SASEGT.

V gene TRBV5-4 combines with J gene TRBJ1-4; tentative D call: TRBD1 (5 bases). Germline V gene lookup returns CDR1 SGHNT and CDR2 YYREEE (reference sequence). V was trimmed by 3 bases and J by 5 bases, leaving 14 bases between them. The CDR3 length is 15 residues. The CDR3 DNA reads as TGTGCCAGCAGCTCGAAAGAGGGGCCCAATGAAAAACTGTTTTTT. It codes for CASSSKEGPNEKLFF. The entire variable domain, with the rest obtained from reference TRBV5-4 and TRBJ1-4, is as follows: ETGVTQSPTHLIKTRGQQVTLRCSSQSGHNTVSWYQQALGQGPQFIFQYYREEENGRGNFPPRFSGLQFPNYSSELNVNALELDDSALYLCASSSKEGPNEKLFFGSGTQLSVL.

The rearrangement uses TRBV7-9 and TRBJ1-4, with D hard to call. V lost 5 bases to trimming and J lost 6 bases, with 13 bases between them. Per the germline V gene, CDR1 is SEHNR and CDR2 is FQNEAQ (reference sequence). The CDR3 is 14 amino acids. CDR3 DNA sequence: TGTGCCAGCAGCCCCTTGATCGGTGATGAAAAACTGTTTTTT. It translates to CASSPLIGDEKLFF.

The V call is TRBV11-3, the J call TRBJ2-7; TRBD1 matches at 8 bases. V trimming: 4 bases; J trimming: 6 bases; junction bases outside the gene matches: 8. Germline CDR1 and CDR2: SGHNT and YENEEA. The CDR3 is made up of 14 amino acids. The chain's CDR3 is CASSSTGVLTEQYF. CDR3 coding DNA: TGTGCCAGCAGCTCGACAGGGGTGTTGACCGAGCAGTACTTC. Combining the CDR3 with reference TRBV11-3 and TRBJ2-7 gives the whole variable domain EAGVVQSPRYKIIEKKQPVAFWCNPISGHNTLYWYLQNLGQGPELLIRYENEEAVDDSQLPKDRFSAERLKGVDSTLKIQPAELGDSAVYLCASSSTGVLTEQYFGPGTRLTVT.

The chain joins TRBV28 to TRBJ2-4; D might be TRBD1 (5 bases). Germline values: CDR1 MDHEN, CDR2 SYDVKM. V shed 7 bases and J shed 3 bases, with 19 bases lying between them. The CDR3 covers 16 residues. The CDR3 nucleotides read TGTGCCAGCACCACAATTTCGGACAAACTCAAAAACATTCAGTACTTC. Translation: CASTTISDKLKNIQYF. The full variable domain, completed using reference TRBV28 and TRBJ2-4, is DVKVTQSSRYLVKRTGEKVFLECVQDMDHENMFWYRQDPGLGLRLIYFSYDVKMKEKGDIPEGYSVSREKKERFSLILESASTNQTSMYLCASTTISDKLKNIQYFGAGTRLSVL.

V and J are TRBV10-3 and TRBJ2-7, with D perhaps matching TRBD2 (6 bases). Trimming stripped 3 bases from V and 6 bases from J, with 18 bases between. Germline CDR1 and CDR2: ENHRY and SYGVKD. The CDR3 is 15 amino acids. CDR3 sequence: CAISELGGEYSEQYF. CDR3 coding DNA: TGTGCCATCAGTGAACTCGGGGGAGAATACTCCGAGCAGTACTTC.

The rearrangement joins TRBV27 to TRBJ2-7, with D tentatively TRBD1 (6 bases). There are 17 residues in the CDR3. CDR1 MNHEY and CDR2 SMNVEV come from the germline V gene (reference sequence). The germline V and J ends were trimmed by 1 base and 2 bases, with 18 bases remaining between them. CDR3 bases: TGTGCCAGCAGTTTATTCATTTCCCGGACAGTACCCTACGAGCAGTACTTC. Translation: CASSLFISRTVPYEQYF.

The chain links TRBV4-1 to TRBJ2-1, with D maybe TRBD1 (6 bases). The germline gives CDR1 MGHRA, CDR2 YSYEKL. This CDR3 spans 17 amino acids. V gave up 0 bases and J gave up 2 bases, with 14 bases separating them. The CDR3 coding sequence is TGCGCCAGCAGCCAAGATTCAGGGGTCAAGCCCTACAATGAGCAGTTCTTC. This translates into CASSQDSGVKPYNEQFF.

Concerning this clone itself: Distinct nucleotide sequences in the sample also encode this CDR3. The chain carries TRBV10-3 and TRBJ1-1, with unresolved D. V shed 4 bases and J shed 1 base, with 10 bases lying between them. The CDR3 spans 14 residues. Looked up from germline, CDR1 is ENHRY and CDR2 is SYGVKD. In DNA, the CDR3 is TGTGCCATCAGTGTTAGGGCAGAGAACACTGAAGCTTTCTTT. Translation gives CAISVRAENTEAFF.

The chain is built from TRBV7-9 and TRBJ1-4; D might be TRBD1 (5 bases). Germline CDR1 is SEHNR and CDR2 is FQNEAQ (reference sequence). The CDR3 extends over 15 amino acids. V dropped 1 base and J dropped 8 bases, with 14 bases sitting between them. CDR3 in amino acids: CASSLVRGPGEKLFF. The CDR3 bases are TGTGCCAGCAGCTTAGTACGGGGCCCCGGAGAAAAACTGTTTTTT.

CDR3 in amino acids: CASSTRGTSYEQYF. The CDR3 DNA follows: TGTGCCAGCAGTACTCGCGGGACTTCCTACGAGCAGTACTTC. This sequence joins TRBV6-5 and TRBJ2-7; tentatively, D is TRBD2 (6 bases). This CDR3 has 14 amino acids. V dropped 5 bases and J dropped 1 base, with 12 bases sitting between them. Germline V CDR1 and CDR2: MNHEY, SVGAGI.

Comments on this clone: In the same sample, other DNA sequences code for this CDR3. J is TRBJ2-3 and V is TRBV9, with no clear D. CDR3 length equals 14 residues. Looked up from germline, CDR1 is SGDLS and CDR2 is YYNGEE. Deletions cut 0 bases from V and 0 bases from J, with 5 bases between. CDR3 loop: CASSVAPSTDTQYF. CDR3 DNA sequence: TGTGCCAGCAGCGTAGCCCCTAGCACAGATACGCAGTATTTT.

The chain joins TRBV4-3 to TRBJ1-3; the D is unclear. CDR3 length: 17 amino acids. Germline-derived CDR1 and CDR2 are LGHNA and YSLEER. Trimming stripped 0 bases from V and 4 bases from J, with 16 bases between. For the CDR3, the DNA is TGCGCCAGCAGCCAAGAGGGCGGCCTTCCGGGGGGAAACACCATATATTTT. Its protein is CASSQEGGLPGGNTIYF.

Comments on this clone: Other nucleotide sequences from this sample produce the same CDR3. The rearrangement links TRBV9 to TRBJ2-2; tentative D call: TRBD1 (6 bases). There are 15 residues in the CDR3. With 0 bases removed from V and 4 bases from J, the gap between germline ends came to 10 bases. The V gene's germline CDR1 is SGDLS and CDR2 YYNGEE. The CDR3 spells CASSVGQGFTGELFF. CDR3 nucleotide sequence: TGTGCCAGCAGCGTAGGTCAGGGGTTCACCGGGGAGCTGTTTTTT.

In its sample, this clone was seen once. Other nucleotide sequences in the sample specify the same CDR3. The chain uses TRBV5-1 and TRBJ2-6; D is uncertain. The CDR3 has 15 amino acids. The V end lost 0 bases, the J end lost 0 bases, and 4 bases lay between the germline ends. CDR1 and CDR2 (germline): SGHRS, YFSETQ. In DNA form, the CDR3 reads TGCGCCAGCAGCTTGGCGATCTCTGGGGCCAACGTCCTGACTTTC. Its translation is CASSLAISGANVLTF.

The rearrangement links TRBV6-5 to TRBJ2-1; D gene ambiguous. From germline, CDR1 is MNHEY and CDR2 SVGAGI. The CDR3 totals 15 residues. V lost 6 bases and J 5 bases, leaving 17 bases between the germline ends. CDR3 in amino acids: CASSSFLRTNNEQFF. As DNA, the CDR3 is TGTGCCAGCAGCTCCTTTCTTAGGACCAACAATGAGCAGTTCTTC.

V gene TRBV7-3 combines with J gene TRBJ2-7, with D possibly matching TRBD2 (6 bases). Germline CDR1 is SGHTA and CDR2 is FQGTGA. V was clipped by 1 base and J by 7 bases, with 11 bases between them. The CDR3 loop spans 13 amino acids. The CDR3 region is CASSLRSGAEQYF. CDR3 nucleotide sequence: TGTGCCAGCAGCTTAAGATCGGGAGCTGAGCAGTACTTC.